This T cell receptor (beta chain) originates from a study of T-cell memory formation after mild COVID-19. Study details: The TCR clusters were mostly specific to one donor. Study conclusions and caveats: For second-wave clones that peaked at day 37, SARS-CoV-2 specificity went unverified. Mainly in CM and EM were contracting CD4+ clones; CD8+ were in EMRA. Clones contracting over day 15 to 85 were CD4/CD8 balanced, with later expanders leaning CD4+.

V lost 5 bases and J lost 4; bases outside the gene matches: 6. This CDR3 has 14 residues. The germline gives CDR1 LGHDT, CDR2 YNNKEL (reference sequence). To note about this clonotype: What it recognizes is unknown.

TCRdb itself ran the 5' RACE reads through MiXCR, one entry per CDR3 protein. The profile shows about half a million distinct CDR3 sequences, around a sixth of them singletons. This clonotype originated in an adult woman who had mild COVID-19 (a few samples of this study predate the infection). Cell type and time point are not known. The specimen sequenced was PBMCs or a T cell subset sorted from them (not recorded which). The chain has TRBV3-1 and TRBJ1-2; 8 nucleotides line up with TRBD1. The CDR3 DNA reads TGTGCCAGCAGCTCGACAGGGGAGTCCTATGGCTACACCTTC. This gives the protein CASSSTGESYGYTF.